The clone carrying this T cell receptor beta chain was seen more than once but under ten times. Its specificity is not known. Between roughly 19,000 and 1,100,000 sorted cells, with 10%, 30% or 50% RNA, yielded naive CD8 libraries. Sorted naive CD8 T cells were those defined as CD8+CD4-CCR7+CD45RA+. V lost 4 bases, J lost 2 bases, and 2 bases stayed unmatched. The CDR3 sequence is 16 residues long. The germline V gene has CDR1 MNHEY and CDR2 SMNVEV (reference sequence). TCRdb re-called the PCR reads with MiXCR, one entry per CDR3 protein. The sample has around 470,000 distinct CDR3 sequences, 20% to 25% seen once. This sample stems from a study of molecular identifiers for immune sequencing clone quantification. Turning to the study itself: Naive CD8 RNA (about 19,000 or 110,000 cells) was divided into five aliquots, with four sequenced. Regarding the study as a whole: Spiked Jurkat TCR RNA equivalent to one cell was reportedly detectable in one million naive cells.

The sequencing sample was made of naive CD8+ T cells from blood, with Jurkat cell RNA spiked in. As to subset: FACS-sorted CD8+CD4-CCR7+CD45RA+ naive T cells. The chain is built from TRBV27 and TRBJ2-6, with 10 nucleotides matching TRBD1. The TCR was taken from a human donor in good health. Some libraries in this study had Jurkat cell RNA spiked in. CDR3: CASSWTGGAGANVLTF. The CDR3 nucleotides read TGTGCCAGCAGTTGGACAGGGGGAGCTGGGGCCAACGTCCTGACTTTC.